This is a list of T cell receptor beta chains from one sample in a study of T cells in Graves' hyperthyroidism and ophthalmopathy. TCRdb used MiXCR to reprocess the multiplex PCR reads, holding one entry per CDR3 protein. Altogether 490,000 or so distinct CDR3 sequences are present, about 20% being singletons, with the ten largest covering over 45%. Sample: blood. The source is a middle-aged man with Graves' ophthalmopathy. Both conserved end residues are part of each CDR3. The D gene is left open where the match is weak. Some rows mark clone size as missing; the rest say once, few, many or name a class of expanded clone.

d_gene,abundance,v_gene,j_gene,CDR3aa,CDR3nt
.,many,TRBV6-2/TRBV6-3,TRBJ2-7,CASSYGGGSTVYEQYF,TGTGCCAGCAGTTACGGGGGCGGGAGTACCGTCTACGAGCAGTACTTC
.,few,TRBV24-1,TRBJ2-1,CATHARDTPEQFF,TGTGCCACCCACGCACGGGACACCCCTGAGCAGTTCTTC
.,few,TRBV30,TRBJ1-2,CAWRGGRGIGYGYTF,TGTGCCTGGAGGGGGGGCAGGGGCATAGGCTATGGCTACACCTTC
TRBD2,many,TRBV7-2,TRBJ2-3,CASSKTSGYSTDTQYF,TGTGCCAGCAGCAAAACTAGCGGTTATAGCACAGATACGCAGTATTTT
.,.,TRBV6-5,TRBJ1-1,CASSYRRAENTEAFF,TGTGCCAGCAGTTACAGGAGGGCTGAGAACACTGAAGCTTTCTTT
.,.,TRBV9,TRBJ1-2,CASSVGSGYTF,TGTGCCAGCAGCGTAGGGTCTGGCTACACCTTC
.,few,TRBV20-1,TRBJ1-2,CSARVSGTENYGYTF,TGCAGTGCTAGAGTTTCCGGGACGGAAAACTATGGCTACACCTTC
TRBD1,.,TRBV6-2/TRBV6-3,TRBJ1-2,CASSYLRQGPYTF,TGTGCCAGCAGTTACCTCCGACAGGGTCCTTACACCTTC
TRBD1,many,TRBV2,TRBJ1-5,CASSARDSLLQPQHF,TGTGCCAGCAGTGCCCGGGACAGCTTACTACAGCCCCAGCATTTT
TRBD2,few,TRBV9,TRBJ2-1,CASSSRLAGGPGYNEQFF,TGTGCCAGCAGCTCCCGACTAGCGGGAGGGCCGGGGTACAATGAGCAGTTCTTC
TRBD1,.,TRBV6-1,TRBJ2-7,CATPTGGAPGEQYF,TGTGCCACTCCGACAGGGGGTGCCCCGGGGGAGCAGTACTTC